This TCR beta chain was identified during a study of T-cell reconstitution after alpha-beta-depleted transplantation in children. Whole-study results and caveats: Certain patients had high TCRbeta diversity at day 60, and it came from recipient T cells and thymic progenitors that survived.

The TCRbeta library was prepared with unique molecular identifiers. TCRdb reprocessed the PCR reads with MiXCR, giving one entry per CDR3 protein. The sample yields 550,000 to 800,000 distinct CDR3 sequences, roughly 13% seen once. Trimming at V came to 3 bases and at J to 1 base, leaving 10 bases not matched to a gene. The CDR3 has 17 amino acids. The germline V gene encodes CDR1 MDHEN and CDR2 SYDVKM. This clonotype was observed many times. Its antigen is currently unknown. This clonotype originated in a girl aged 2-10 years with congenital amegakaryocytic thrombocytopenia, due to receive a stem cell transplant. V is TRBV28 and J is TRBJ1-1, with 8 nucleotides matching TRBD1. The specimen was PBMCs, collected before TCRalphabeta/CD19-depleted stem cell transplant. DNA of the CDR3: TGTGCCAGCAGTTTGAGGCTACAGGGGGAGAAGAACACTGAAGCTTTCTTT. Amino acids: CASSLRLQGEKNTEAFF.